Shown below are 21 T cell receptor beta chains from a single sample sequenced in a study of post-analysis software for immune sequencing data. Whole-study results and caveats: Roughly 5 TRBV segments, TRBV5-6, TRBV5-1 and TRBV20-1 among them, were found more frequent in patients than controls.

Included in the TCR beta cDNA libraries were unique molecular identifiers. MiXCR, run by TCRdb on the PCR reads, gives a single entry per CDR3 protein. This sample has fewer than 850,000 distinct CDR3 sequences, with less than 35% found just once. These TCRs' antigens remain unknown. Sequencing used blood. The receptor set was obtained from a girl aged 5-17 years with multiple sclerosis.

The chain links TRBV3-1 to TRBJ1-6; D is uncertain. The V end lost 4 bases, the J end lost 6 bases, and 10 bases lay between the germline ends. The CDR3 is 14 residues long. Germline-derived CDR1 and CDR2 are LGHDT and YNNKEL (reference sequence). This chain's CDR3 is CASSPDLINSPLHF. The DNA of the CDR3 is TGTGCCAGCAGCCCAGACCTAATTAATTCACCCCTCCACTTT.

This clonotype showed up just a few times. The chain employs TRBV2 and TRBJ2-3; 7 bases align to TRBD2. The CDR3 has 16 amino acids. The V and J ends lost 8 bases and 1 base, in that order; junction bases with no gene match: 12. Per the germline V gene, CDR1 is SNHLY and CDR2 is FYNNEI. Here the CDR3 DNA reads TGTGCCAGCGCCCCGGTGGGAGGACTAGGCACAGATACGCAGTATTTT. Its translation is CASAPVGGLGTDTQYF.

This clonotype has only a few counts. The chain recombines TRBV29-1 with TRBJ2-1; 7 nucleotides match TRBD2. There are 15 residues in the CDR3. Trimming took 1 base from V and 1 from J; bases not matched to a gene: 4. Per germline, CDR1 SQVTM and CDR2 ANQGSEA. The CDR3 loop is CSVEGPAGSYNEQFF. The CDR3 DNA reads TGCAGCGTTGAAGGTCCAGCGGGATCCTACAATGAGCAGTTCTTC.

This chain links TRBV15 with TRBJ1-4, with D perhaps matching TRBD1 (5 bases). V shed 6 bases and J shed 8 bases, with 13 bases lying between them. Per germline, CDR1 LNHNV and CDR2 YYDKDF (reference sequence). The CDR3 contains 13 residues. CDR3 region: CATRAHPGEKLFF. DNA for the CDR3: TGTGCCACCAGGGCCCATCCAGGGGAAAAACTGTTTTTT.

In its sample, this clonotype was seen a few times. The rearrangement joins TRBV29-1 to TRBJ2-1; D is possibly TRBD2 (7 bases). V was pared by 7 bases and J by 2 bases, with 18 bases between. The CDR3 length is 15 residues. Germline V gives CDR1 SQVTM, CDR2 ANQGSEA. DNA for the CDR3: TGCAGCGCCCCCGGTGGGGGGGGCCCCTACAATGAGCAGTTCTTC. Translated: CSAPGGGGPYNEQFF.

A remark on this clonotype: This could be a read error, since a much larger clone is one nucleotide away. CDR3 sequence reads: CSAASLGLAVYEQYF. Written as DNA, the CDR3 is TGCAGTGCTGCAAGCCTTGGACTAGCGGTCTACGAGCAGTACTTC. The rearrangement links TRBV20-1 to TRBJ2-7; 10 bases fit TRBD2. The germline V gene encodes CDR1 DFQATT and CDR2 SNEGSKA (reference sequence). V was clipped by 5 bases and J by 3 bases; unmatched bases: 10. This CDR3 region has 15 residues.

In this sample, this clonotype turned up a few times. The chain combines TRBV29-1 with TRBJ2-5, with 7 nucleotides matching TRBD1. The CDR3 consists of 14 residues. CDR1 and CDR2 (germline): SQVTM, ANQGSEA. V lost 5 bases and J lost 5; bases outside the gene matches: 11. CDR3 sequence reads: CSVTPTGWLETQYF. The DNA of the CDR3 is TGCAGCGTTACTCCGACAGGGTGGTTGGAGACCCAGTACTTC.

The rearrangement uses TRBV6-5 and TRBJ2-7; TRBD1 agrees at 9 bases. V dropped 5 bases and J dropped 5; count of bases not matched to a gene: 10. The germline gives CDR1 MNHEY, CDR2 SVGAGI. The CDR3 extends over 15 amino acids. CDR3 residues: CASSQRRDRAHEQYF. In DNA form, the CDR3 reads TGTGCCAGCAGTCAACGGAGGGACAGGGCCCACGAGCAGTACTTC.

V usage is TRBV2 and J usage is TRBJ2-7; D ambiguous. The J call is doubtful: the DNA matches TRBJ2-5 better. The germline V gene has CDR1 SNHLY and CDR2 FYNNEI. This CDR3 comprises 14 residues. The CDR3 bases are TGTGCCAGCAGGGAGTGGAGCGTTCGGGAGACCCAGTACTTC. Amino acids: CASREWSVRETQYF.

The sample holds a few counts of this clonotype. The rearrangement uses TRBV2 and TRBJ1-1, with a tentative D call TRBD1 (5 bases). Trimming removed 8 bases from V and 11 bases from J, with 12 bases in between. This CDR3 has 10 residues. The germline V gene has CDR1 SNHLY and CDR2 FYNNEI. CDR3 sequence: CASRDRVAFF. DNA of the CDR3: TGTGCCAGCCGGGACCGCGTTGCTTTCTTT.

This clonotype was seen a handful of times. CDR3 nucleotides: TGCAGTGCTAGATTTTGGCAGATGAAAGCGGTACCAGAGGAGACCCAGTACTTC. Its translation: CSARFWQMKAVPEETQYF. The gene calls are TRBV20-1 and TRBJ2-5; D is possibly TRBD2 (5 bases). V was clipped by 2 bases and J by 5 bases, with 27 bases between them. The germline V gene encodes CDR1 DFQATT and CDR2 SNEGSKA (reference sequence). There are 18 residues in the CDR3.

The chain carries TRBV6-5 and TRBJ1-4, with a tentative D call TRBD1 (5 bases). Trimming took off 5 bases at V and 5 bases at J, with 12 bases between the two ends. Looked up from germline, CDR1 is MNHEY and CDR2 is SVGAGI. This CDR3 is built from 14 residues. The CDR3 DNA reads TGTGCCAGCAGTCGGGGACCCGAGAATGAAAAACTGTTTTTT. It codes for CASSRGPENEKLFF.

This clonotype was counted only a few times. The chain couples TRBV7-9 to TRBJ2-4; TRBD2 is a possible D gene (6 bases). Germline V lookup: CDR1 SEHNR, CDR2 FQNEAQ (reference sequence). The CDR3 spans 16 residues. Between the trimmed V and J ends, which lost 6 bases and 7 bases, there was a span of 22 bases. The CDR3: CASSLSPGTPWNIQYF. CDR3 DNA: TGTGCCAGCAGTTTAAGTCCCGGGACTCCCTGGAACATTCAGTACTTC.

This clonotype was seen a few times. The genes are TRBV20-1 and TRBJ2-7; 8 nucleotides agree with TRBD1. The CDR3 consists of 15 residues. V was pared by 6 bases and J by 0 bases, with 10 bases of the junction left unmatched. Germline lookup yields CDR1 DFQATT and CDR2 SNEGSKA (reference sequence). The CDR3 sequence: CSATGGFSSSYEQYF. CDR3 nucleotide sequence: TGCAGTGCCACAGGGGGGTTCTCGAGCTCCTACGAGCAGTACTTC.

This clonotype was picked up a small number of times. The chain couples TRBV7-9 to TRBJ1-2, with TRBD1 identical over 7 bases. The CDR3 spans 15 residues. Trimming removed 1 base from V and 4 bases from J; junction bases left unmatched: 6. Germline loops: CDR1 SEHNR, CDR2 FQNEAQ (reference sequence). Written as DNA, the CDR3 is TGTGCCAGCAGCTTAGAGGGACAGAGGGGCTATGGCTACACCTTC. This gives the protein CASSLEGQRGYGYTF.

The rearrangement links TRBV7-2 to TRBJ2-3, with TRBD2 matching over 7 bases. Trimming at V came to 5 bases and at J to 1 base, leaving 6 bases not matched to a gene. In germline, CDR1 is SGHTA, CDR2 FQGNSA. The CDR3 spans 15 residues. CDR3 DNA: TGTGCCAGCAGCCCAGCGGGACCAGGCACAGATACGCAGTATTTT. Its translation is CASSPAGPGTDTQYF.

This clonotype was counted many times. J is TRBJ2-5 and V is TRBV10-3; TRBD2 matches 13 bases. Germline V gives CDR1 ENHRY, CDR2 SYGVKD. The CDR3 runs 15 residues. J gave up 4 bases and V 6 bases, and 5 bases lay outside the gene matches. CDR3 residues: CAISGTSGNVETQYF. The CDR3 DNA reads TGTGCCATCAGCGGGACTAGCGGGAACGTAGAGACCCAGTACTTC.

The rearrangement links TRBV7-2 to TRBJ1-1; the D is unclear. V gave up 5 bases and J gave up 2 bases, with 12 bases separating them. The CDR3 consists of 14 residues. CDR1 and CDR2 (germline): SGHTA, FQGNSA. The chain's CDR3 is CASSPDHLNTEAFF. The CDR3 DNA is TGTGCCAGCAGCCCCGACCACCTCAACACTGAAGCTTTCTTT.

This chain joins TRBV6-5 and TRBJ1-2, with 7 bases lining up with TRBD1. Germline CDR1 is MNHEY and CDR2 is SVGAGI. V trimming: 5 bases; J trimming: 0 bases; junction bases outside the gene matches: 15. This CDR3 contains 18 residues. CDR3 sequence reads: CASSHIGGFGTANYGYTF. The CDR3 nucleotides are TGTGCCAGCAGTCACATAGGGGGTTTTGGGACAGCTAACTATGGCTACACCTTC.

The V gene is TRBV5-1, the J gene TRBJ1-6; no clear D gene. The CDR3 totals 15 residues. The germline gives CDR1 SGHRS, CDR2 YFSETQ. Trimming shortened V by 1 base and J by 7 bases, and 12 bases separated the two germline ends. The CDR3 sequence is CASSLRGNRNSPLHF. CDR3 nucleotide sequence: TGCGCCAGCAGCTTGCGCGGTAACCGAAATTCACCCCTCCACTTT.

This clonotype was detected a few times. A read error is possible here, since a much larger clone lies one base away. The chain couples TRBV29-1 to TRBJ2-1, with 12 bases aligning to TRBD1. Germline V lookup: CDR1 SQVTM, CDR2 ANQGSEA. This CDR3 has 12 amino acids. The junction had 4 bases not matched to a gene; V was cut back by 6 bases and J by 10 bases. CDR3 DNA: TGCAGCGTGGGGACAGGGGGCTACGAGCAGTTCTTC. Its protein product is CSVGTGGYEQFF.